Sequencing of this TCR beta chain was carried out in a study of T cells in Graves' hyperthyroidism and ophthalmopathy. Only a few counts were recorded for this clonotype. The junction does not match germline at one end; this may be a read error. The investigators amplified TCR beta CDR3 regions from RNA transcripts. The HTBI primer set served for first-round RT-PCR of the TCR CDR3. TCRdb passed the multiplex PCR reads through MiXCR, listing each CDR3 protein once. Of nearly 750,000 distinct CDR3 sequences listed, 35% were seen once; the top ten hold 31%. The receptor's source is a woman between 35 and 50 years old with Graves' hyperthyroidism. The source material was blood.

CDR3: CASSYSPGQGFSGANVLTF. The DNA of the CDR3 is TGTGCCAGCAGTTACTCCCCGGGACAGGGATTCTCTGGGGCCAACGTCCTGACTTTC. The V gene is TRBV10-3, the J gene TRBJ2-6, with 9 bases identical to TRBD1. The V gene's germline CDR1 is ENHRY and CDR2 SYGVKD. The CDR3 is made up of 19 amino acids.